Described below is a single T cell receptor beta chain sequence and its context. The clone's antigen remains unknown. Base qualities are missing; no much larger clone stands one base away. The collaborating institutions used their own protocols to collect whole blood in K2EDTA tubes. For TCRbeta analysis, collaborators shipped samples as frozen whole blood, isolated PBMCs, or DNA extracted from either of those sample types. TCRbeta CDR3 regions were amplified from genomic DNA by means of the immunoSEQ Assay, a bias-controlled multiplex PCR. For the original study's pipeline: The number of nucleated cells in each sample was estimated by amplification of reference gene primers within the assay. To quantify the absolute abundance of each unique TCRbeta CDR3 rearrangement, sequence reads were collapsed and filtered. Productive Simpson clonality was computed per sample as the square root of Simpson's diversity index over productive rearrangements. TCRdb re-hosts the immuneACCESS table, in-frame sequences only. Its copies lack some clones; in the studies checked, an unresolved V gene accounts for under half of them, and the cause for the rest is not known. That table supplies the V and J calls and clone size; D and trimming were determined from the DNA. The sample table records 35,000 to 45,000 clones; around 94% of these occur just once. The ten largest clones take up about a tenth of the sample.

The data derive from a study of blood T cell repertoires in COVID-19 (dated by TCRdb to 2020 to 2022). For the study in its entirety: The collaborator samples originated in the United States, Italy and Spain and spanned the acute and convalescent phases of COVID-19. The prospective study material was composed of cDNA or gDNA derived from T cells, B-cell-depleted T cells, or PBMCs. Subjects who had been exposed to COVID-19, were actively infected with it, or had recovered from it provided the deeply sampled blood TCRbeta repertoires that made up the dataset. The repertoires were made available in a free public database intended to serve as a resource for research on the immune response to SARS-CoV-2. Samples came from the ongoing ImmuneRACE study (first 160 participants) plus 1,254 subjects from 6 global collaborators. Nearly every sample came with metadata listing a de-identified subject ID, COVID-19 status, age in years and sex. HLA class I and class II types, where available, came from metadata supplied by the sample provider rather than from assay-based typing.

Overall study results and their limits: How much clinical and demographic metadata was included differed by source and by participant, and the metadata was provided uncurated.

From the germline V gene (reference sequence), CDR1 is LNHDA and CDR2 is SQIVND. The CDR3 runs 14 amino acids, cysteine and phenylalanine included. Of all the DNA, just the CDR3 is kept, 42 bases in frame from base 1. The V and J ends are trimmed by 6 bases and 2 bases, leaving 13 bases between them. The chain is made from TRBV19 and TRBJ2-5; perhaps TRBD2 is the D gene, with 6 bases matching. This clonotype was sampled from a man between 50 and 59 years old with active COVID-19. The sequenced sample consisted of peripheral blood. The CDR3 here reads CASRRAGSQETQYF. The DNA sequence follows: TGTGCCAGTAGACGGGCGGGATCGCAAGAGACCCAGTACTTC.